This TCR beta chain was identified in a study of Tregs in tolerant kidney transplant recipients. The assay was immunoSEQ multiplex PCR, and TCRdb's table has in-frame clones only and misses some. The table lists thousands of clones. Overall study results and limits: Expanding Tregs on activated donor B cells appeared to best identify donor-specific TCRbeta clones.

In regard to this clone: Its antigen remains unidentified. The read stops 3 residues short of the end of the CDR3; the missing end is completed from the germline J gene.

Germline CDR1 SGHVT, CDR2 SQSDAQ. Trimming stripped 5 bases from V and 1 base from J, with 12 bases between. This CDR3 spans 14 amino acids. Recipients received nonmyeloablative bone marrow transplants from related graft donors, with transient mixed chimerism. Unstimulated regulatory T cells (CD4+CD25+CD127-), CD4+CD25- non-regulatory cells, CD4 and CD8 cells were FACS-sorted from thawed PBMCs. The chain combines TRBV7-4 with TRBJ2-7, with D unresolved. The TCR comes from a human patient who received a combined kidney and bone marrow transplant. Some T cells could come from the graft donor. Sequences were derived from CD8+ T cells from blood (PBMCs), sampled 12 months after the transplant. The CDR3 here is CASSHIGPSYEQYF. Incomplete CDR3 DNA: TGTGCCAGCAGCCATATTGGGCCATCCTACGAG.